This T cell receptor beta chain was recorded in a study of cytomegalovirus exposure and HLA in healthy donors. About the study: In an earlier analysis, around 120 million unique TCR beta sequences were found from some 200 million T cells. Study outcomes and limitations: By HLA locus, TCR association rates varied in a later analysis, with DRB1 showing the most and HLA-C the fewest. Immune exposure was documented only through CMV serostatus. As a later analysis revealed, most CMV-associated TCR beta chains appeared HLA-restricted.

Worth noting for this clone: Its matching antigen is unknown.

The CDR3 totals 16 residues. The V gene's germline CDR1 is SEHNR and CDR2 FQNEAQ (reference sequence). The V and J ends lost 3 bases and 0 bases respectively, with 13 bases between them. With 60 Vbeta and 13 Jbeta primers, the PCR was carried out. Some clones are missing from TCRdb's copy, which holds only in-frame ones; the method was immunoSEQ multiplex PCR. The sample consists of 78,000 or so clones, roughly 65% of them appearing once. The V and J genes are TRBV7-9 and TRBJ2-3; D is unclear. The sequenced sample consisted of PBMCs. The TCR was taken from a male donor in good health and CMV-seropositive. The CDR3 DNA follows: TGTGCCAGCAGCTTTCCAGTGTTAGCTAGCACAGATACGCAGTATTTT. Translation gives CASSFPVLASTDTQYF.